A single sample gave rise to the 27 T cell receptor beta chains below, sequenced in a study of fetal regulatory T cell absence and autoimmunity. The assay was immunoSEQ multiplex PCR, and TCRdb's table has in-frame clones only and misses some. The profile covers about 50,000 clones, with about four fifths appearing a single time and 0.35% to 0.5% taken by the ten largest. The material sequenced was cord blood. All receptors come from a newborn boy with IPEX syndrome.

The chain employs TRBV29-1 and TRBJ2-5; TRBD2 matches 10 bases. The junction had 6 bases not matched to a gene; V was cut back by 3 bases and J by 2 bases. Germline V lookup: CDR1 SQVTM, CDR2 ANQGSEA. This CDR3 comprises 15 residues. This CDR3 is CSVDRRTSGQETQYF. The CDR3, as DNA: TGCAGCGTTGACCGTCGGACTAGCGGTCAAGAGACCCAGTACTTC.

This chain joins TRBV29-1 and TRBJ1-1; 7 nucleotides agree with TRBD1. The CDR3 runs 12 residues. The trim removed 6 bases at V and 4 bases at J, leaving 5 bases unmatched. Germline V lookup: CDR1 SQVTM, CDR2 ANQGSEA. CDR3 nucleotide sequence: TGCAGCGTGGCTCCAGGGGGCACTGAAGCTTTCTTT. Its translation: CSVAPGGTEAFF.

The chain joins TRBV10-2 to TRBJ2-4; D is undetermined. CDR1 and CDR2 (germline): WSHSY, SAAADI. The CDR3 is 15 amino acids. V lost 0 bases, J lost 0 bases, and 6 bases lay in between. As DNA, the CDR3 is TGCGCCAGCAGTGAGTCGGGTGTAGCCAAAAACATTCAGTACTTC. Protein sequence: CASSESGVAKNIQYF.

CDR3 coding DNA: TGTGCCAGCAGCTTGCTAGCGGGAGATCCCTACGAGCAGTACTTC. Protein sequence: CASSLLAGDPYEQYF. The genes are TRBV5-6 and TRBJ2-7, with 10 bases lining up with TRBD2. The V segment lost 1 base and the J segment 2 bases; nucleotides outside the gene matches: 3. Germline V CDR1 and CDR2: SGHDT, YYEEEE. The CDR3 extends over 15 amino acids.

A note on this clone: The conserved phenylalanine or tryptophan normally closing the CDR3 is absent here, so this likely arose from a read error. As DNA, the CDR3 is TGTGCCAGCAGCTTAGGGGGGACAGGGTACACTGAAGCTTTCCTT. Translating it yields CASSLGGTGYTEAFL. The V and J genes are TRBV7-9 and TRBJ1-1; 9 nucleotides agree with TRBD1. This CDR3 spans 15 amino acids. V was pared by 1 base and J by 3 bases, with 3 bases of the junction left unmatched. Germline V gene lookup returns CDR1 SEHNR and CDR2 FQNEAQ (reference sequence).

The genes are TRBV7-2 and TRBJ2-5; 7 bases agree with TRBD1. The CDR3 sequence is 16 residues long. V was pared by 5 bases and J by 1 base, with 10 bases of the junction left unmatched. Germline V CDR1 and CDR2: SGHTA, FQGNSA. CDR3 sequence reads: CASSTRQGSFQETQYF. The CDR3 DNA reads as TGTGCCAGCAGCACCCGACAGGGTAGTTTCCAAGAGACCCAGTACTTC. Drawing the rest from reference TRBV7-2 and TRBJ2-5, the complete variable domain is GAGVSQSPSNKVTEKGKDVELRCDPISGHTALYWYRQSLGQGLEFLIYFQGNSAPDKSGLPSDRFSAERTGGSVSTLTIQRTQQEDSAVYLCASSTRQGSFQETQYFGPGTRLLVL.

The chain uses TRBV27 and TRBJ2-3; possible D gene TRBD1, 6 bases. Trimming shortened V by 5 bases and J by 5 bases, and 8 bases separated the two germline ends. The CDR3 contains 12 residues. In germline, CDR1 is MNHEY, CDR2 SMNVEV (reference sequence). The CDR3 bases are TGTGCCAGCAGTGCACAGGGAGATACGCAGTATTTT. Translating it yields CASSAQGDTQYF.

The V gene is TRBV6-5, the J gene TRBJ2-7; TRBD1 agrees at 10 bases. Germline CDR1 reads MNHEY; CDR2 reads SVGAGI. V lost 2 bases and J lost 2; bases outside the gene matches: 6. The CDR3 is made up of 16 amino acids. The CDR3 DNA reads as TGTGCCAGCAGTTACACGGAGGGACAGGGGACCTACGAGCAGTACTTC. Its translation: CASSYTEGQGTYEQYF.

The chain links TRBV7-2 to TRBJ2-7, with 10 bases matching TRBD2. V dropped 2 bases and J dropped 5; count of bases not matched to a gene: 0. Looked up from germline, CDR1 is SGHTA and CDR2 is FQGNSA. CDR3 length: 13 residues. The CDR3: CASSLLAGDEQYF. CDR3 coding DNA: TGTGCCAGCAGCTTACTAGCGGGGGACGAGCAGTACTTC.

The chain is built from TRBV6-1 and TRBJ1-5; 8 bases are shared with TRBD1. The CDR3 length is 16 residues. The V and J ends lost 4 bases and 9 bases, in that order; junction bases with no gene match: 14. Germline V gene data show CDR1 as MNHNS and CDR2 as SASEGT. CDR3: CASSVERQGTSGPQHF. The CDR3 DNA follows: TGTGCCAGCAGTGTGGAGAGACAGGGGACCTCAGGGCCCCAGCATTTT.

This clone has only one observation. This chain links TRBV2 with TRBJ2-1; 11 bases agree with TRBD2. V dropped 6 bases and J dropped 10; count of bases not matched to a gene: 5. The CDR3 extends over 13 amino acids. Germline CDR1 reads SNHLY; CDR2 reads FYNNEI. The CDR3: CASRLAGGVEQFF. CDR3 sequence (DNA): TGTGCCAGCAGGCTAGCGGGAGGTGTGGAGCAGTTCTTC.

This chain connects TRBV4-1 to TRBJ1-2; D not certain. The CDR3 covers 14 residues. Looked up from germline, CDR1 is MGHRA and CDR2 is YSYEKL. Deletions cut 1 base from V and 2 bases from J, with 8 bases between. CDR3 residues: CASSQVISNYGYTF. In nucleotides, the CDR3 is TGCGCCAGCAGCCAAGTGATCTCGAACTATGGCTACACCTTC.

The chain links TRBV5-1 to TRBJ2-5, with D possibly TRBD1 on 5 matching bases. CDR3 size: 14 residues. Germline loops: CDR1 SGHRS, CDR2 YFSETQ. Trimming pared 2 bases from V and 4 bases from J, leaving 12 bases between. CDR3 coding DNA: TGCGCCAGCAGCTTTTCTAGGACAAGAGAGACCCAGTACTTC. This codes for CASSFSRTRETQYF.

V and J are TRBV5-5 and TRBJ2-7, with D possibly TRBD2 on 6 matching bases. The CDR3 has 17 residues. Germline CDR1 reads SGHKS; CDR2 reads YYEKEE (reference sequence). Trimming cost V 3 bases and J 0 bases, with 19 bases left between them. The CDR3 loop reads CASSYNILALGSYEQYF. The CDR3 DNA follows: TGTGCCAGCAGCTACAATATACTAGCCCTAGGCTCCTACGAGCAGTACTTC. The entire variable domain, with the rest obtained from reference TRBV5-5 and TRBJ2-7, is as follows: DAGVTQSPTHLIKTRGQQVTLRCSPISGHKSVSWYQQVLGQGPQFIFQYYEKEERGRGNFPDRFSARQFPNYSSELNVNALLLGDSALYLCASSYNILALGSYEQYFGPGTRLTVT.

For the CDR3, the DNA is TGCAGCGTTGTGGGGACAGGGGGCCACACTGAAGCTTTCTTT. It yields the protein CSVVGTGGHTEAFF. The V and J genes are TRBV29-1 and TRBJ1-1; 12 nucleotides match TRBD1. The CDR3 runs to 14 residues. Trimming took 4 bases from V and 3 from J; bases not matched to a gene: 3. CDR1 is SQVTM, CDR2 ANQGSEA, per germline.

CDR3 nucleotide sequence: TGTGCCAGCAGCGTAGGGACTAGCGGCACAGATACGCAGTATTTT. It is translated as CASSVGTSGTDTQYF. The gene calls are TRBV9 and TRBJ2-3; TRBD2 aligns across 9 bases. The V segment lost 0 bases and the J segment 1 base; nucleotides outside the gene matches: 0. The V gene's germline CDR1 is SGDLS and CDR2 YYNGEE. The CDR3 has 15 residues.

This sequence joins TRBV27 and TRBJ1-6, with D tentatively TRBD1 (5 bases). With 0 bases removed from V and 8 bases from J, the gap between germline ends came to 11 bases. The germline gives CDR1 MNHEY, CDR2 SMNVEV (reference sequence). The CDR3 covers 15 residues. The CDR3 DNA reads as TGTGCCAGCAGTTTATCTACCGGGGGTCATTCACCCCTCCACTTT. It translates to CASSLSTGGHSPLHF.

J is TRBJ1-3 and V is TRBV10-3, with D possibly TRBD1 on 5 matching bases. CDR1 is ENHRY and CDR2 is SYGVKD in the germline V gene. There are 14 residues in the CDR3. V lost 6 bases to trimming and J lost 0 bases, with 9 bases between them. CDR3 residues: CAIRPQVSGNTIYF. The CDR3 DNA follows: TGTGCCATCAGGCCACAGGTCTCTGGAAACACCATATATTTT.

The CDR3 coding sequence is TGTGCCAGCAGCCGTTCGGTGGCAGATACGCAGTATTTT. Protein: CASSRSVADTQYF. The chain links TRBV4-2 to TRBJ2-3; D unclear. Germline values: CDR1 LGHNA, CDR2 YNFKEQ. This CDR3 comprises 13 residues. The V gene lost 4 bases and the J gene lost 4 bases, with 9 bases spanning the gap.

This chain uses TRBV30 with TRBJ2-5, with D possibly matching TRBD1 (7 bases). The germline CDR1 and CDR2 sequences are GTSNPN and SVGIG (reference sequence). This CDR3 comprises 13 residues. Trimming stripped 3 bases from V and 5 bases from J, with 13 bases between. The CDR3 spells CAWSRRGPETQYF. The CDR3 nucleotides read TGTGCCTGGAGCCGGAGGGGGCCGGAGACCCAGTACTTC.

The chain employs TRBV6-5 and TRBJ2-3, with 8 bases that match TRBD2. CDR1 MNHEY and CDR2 SVGAGI come from the germline V gene. The CDR3 contains 15 residues. Germline trimming cut 5 bases from V and 5 bases from J; bases unmatched to any gene: 9. The CDR3: CASSTRTSQVDTQYF. The CDR3 DNA reads as TGTGCCAGCAGTACTAGGACTAGCCAGGTAGATACGCAGTATTTT.

This chain links TRBV19 with TRBJ1-1; D is unresolved. The CDR3 loop spans 15 amino acids. Between the trimmed V and J ends, which lost 2 bases and 0 bases, there was a span of 10 bases. In germline, CDR1 is LNHDA, CDR2 SQIVND (reference sequence). The CDR3 DNA follows: TGTGCCAGTAGTATAAGGGCGAGGATGAACACTGAAGCTTTCTTT. As protein: CASSIRARMNTEAFF.

V and J are TRBV10-2 and TRBJ2-3, with a possible D match to TRBD1 (5 bases). V lost 6 bases and J 2 bases, leaving 6 bases between the germline ends. The CDR3 is made up of 12 amino acids. CDR1 is WSHSY, CDR2 SAAADI, per germline. The CDR3 nucleotides read TGCGCCAGCAGGGACAACACAGATACGCAGTATTTT. This encodes CASRDNTDTQYF.

The rearrangement uses TRBV18 and TRBJ2-5; D is undetermined. From germline, CDR1 is KGHSH and CDR2 LQKENI. There are 15 residues in the CDR3. The V gene lost 2 bases and the J gene lost 2 bases, with 12 bases spanning the gap. The CDR3 here is CASSPSGLGQETQYF. The CDR3 DNA is TGTGCCAGCTCACCATCCGGGTTGGGGCAAGAGACCCAGTACTTC.

This chain uses TRBV6-5 with TRBJ2-1; a weak D match, TRBD1 (5 bases). Germline-derived CDR1 and CDR2 are MNHEY and SVGAGI. V lost 0 bases and J lost 7, with 13 bases in between. The CDR3 is 15 amino acids. The CDR3 nucleotides are TGTGCCAGCAGTTACTCTCAGGGTTTGTTGAATGAGCAGTTCTTC. Translating it yields CASSYSQGLLNEQFF.

The chain combines TRBV7-9 with TRBJ2-2; 8 nucleotides align to TRBD2. This CDR3 has 17 residues. Germline V CDR1 and CDR2: SEHNR, FQNEAQ (reference sequence). After removal of 0 bases from V and 1 base from J, the junction contained 4 bases not matched to a gene. CDR3 residues: CASSLASLAVNTGELFF. CDR3 in DNA: TGTGCCAGCAGCTTAGCGTCACTAGCGGTGAACACCGGGGAGCTGTTTTTT.

This chain joins TRBV27 and TRBJ1-1; no clear D. The V and J ends lost 4 bases and 9 bases respectively, with 3 bases between them. Per germline, CDR1 MNHEY and CDR2 SMNVEV (reference sequence). This CDR3 comprises 9 residues. CDR3 in amino acids: CASSSKAFF. The CDR3 nucleotides read TGTGCCAGCAGTTCAAAAGCTTTCTTT.